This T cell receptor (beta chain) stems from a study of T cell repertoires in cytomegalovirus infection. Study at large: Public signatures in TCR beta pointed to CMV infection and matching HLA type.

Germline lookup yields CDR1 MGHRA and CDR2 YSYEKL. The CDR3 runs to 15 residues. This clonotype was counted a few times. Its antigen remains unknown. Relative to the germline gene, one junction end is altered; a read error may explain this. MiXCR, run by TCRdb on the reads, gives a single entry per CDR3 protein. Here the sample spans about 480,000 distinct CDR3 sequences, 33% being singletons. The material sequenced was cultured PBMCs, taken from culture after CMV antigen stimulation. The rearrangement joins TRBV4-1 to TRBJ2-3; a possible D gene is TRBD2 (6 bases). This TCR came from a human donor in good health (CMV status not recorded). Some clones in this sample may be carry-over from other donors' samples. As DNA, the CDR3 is TGTGCCAGCAGCCAAGTTTCGGGGGAGCGGGATACGCAGTATTTT. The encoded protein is CASSQVSGERDTQYF.